This TCR beta chain came from a study of T cells after yellow fever vaccination. J lost 5 bases, V lost 5 bases, and 11 bases had no gene match. This CDR3 has 17 amino acids. TCRdb re-derived calls from the 5' RACE reads in MiXCR, one entry per CDR3 protein. This table has more than 350,000 distinct CDR3 sequences, 11% appearing once. This clonotype was counted at least ten times. The material sequenced was PBMCs, taken on the day of the first yellow fever vaccination. The chain has TRBV12-3 or TRBV12-4 and TRBJ2-1; 11 bases line up with TRBD2. The TCR was taken from a man younger than 30 who received the YFV17D yellow fever vaccine. The CDR3 is CASSPFLRLAGNNEQFF. For the CDR3, the DNA is TGTGCCAGCAGTCCATTTCTCCGACTAGCGGGAAACAATGAGCAGTTCTTC.